This T cell receptor beta chain appears in the sequencing data of a study of T cell repertoires in cytomegalovirus infection. As for the study in general: Both a matching HLA type and CMV infection were indicated by public TCR beta signatures.

This clonotype was counted at least ten times. Its antigen is undetermined. TCRdb independently ran MiXCR on the reads; one entry per CDR3 protein. The sample has around 250,000 distinct CDR3 sequences; over 15% are singletons. Study-level results: Ex vivo responses were dominated by HLA-C-restricted CMV-specific TCR beta clonotypes. Cumulative frequency (of public TCR beta family members) identified carriers of CMV plus the relevant HLA.

CDR1 and CDR2 (germline): SGHTA, FQGNSA. This CDR3 is built from 15 residues. V was clipped by 3 bases and J by 0 bases, with 9 bases between them. The source is a human donor in good health (CMV status not recorded). Some clones in this sample may be carry-over from other donors' samples. Sequencing was carried out using CD8+ T cells from PBMCs. The V call is TRBV7-2, the J call TRBJ2-1; no firm D call. The DNA of the CDR3 is TGTGCCAGCAGCTTCTTCAGAAGCTCCTACAATGAGCAGTTCTTC. This sequence encodes CASSFFRSSYNEQFF.